Included here is one T cell receptor (beta chain) sequence, with context. Clones were read by immunoSEQ multiplex PCR, and TCRdb kept only the in-frame ones, dropping some. The sample carries under 150,000 clones, roughly 94% recorded once. Trimming cost V 4 bases and J 1 base, with 14 bases left between them. Germline-derived CDR1 and CDR2 are SGHDT and YYEEEE. This CDR3 is 15 amino acids long. This entry belongs to a study of siplizumab effects on memory and regulatory T cells. The chain recombines TRBV5-6 with TRBJ1-2, with a possible D match to TRBD1 (5 bases). This sequence was found in a human donor in good health. Input material: non-Treg CD4+ T cells sorted from blood. CDR3 in amino acids: CASSESGLFNYGYTF. The CDR3 DNA follows: TGTGCCAGCAGCGAGTCGGGACTCTTTAACTATGGCTACACCTTC. The full variable domain, in which reference TRBV5-6 and TRBJ1-2 provide the parts outside the CDR3, is DAGVTQSPTHLIKTRGQQVTLRCSPKSGHDTVSWYQQALGQGPQFIFQYYEEEERQRGNFPDRFSGHQFPNYSSELNVNALLLGDSALYLCASSESGLFNYGYTFGSGTRLTVV.